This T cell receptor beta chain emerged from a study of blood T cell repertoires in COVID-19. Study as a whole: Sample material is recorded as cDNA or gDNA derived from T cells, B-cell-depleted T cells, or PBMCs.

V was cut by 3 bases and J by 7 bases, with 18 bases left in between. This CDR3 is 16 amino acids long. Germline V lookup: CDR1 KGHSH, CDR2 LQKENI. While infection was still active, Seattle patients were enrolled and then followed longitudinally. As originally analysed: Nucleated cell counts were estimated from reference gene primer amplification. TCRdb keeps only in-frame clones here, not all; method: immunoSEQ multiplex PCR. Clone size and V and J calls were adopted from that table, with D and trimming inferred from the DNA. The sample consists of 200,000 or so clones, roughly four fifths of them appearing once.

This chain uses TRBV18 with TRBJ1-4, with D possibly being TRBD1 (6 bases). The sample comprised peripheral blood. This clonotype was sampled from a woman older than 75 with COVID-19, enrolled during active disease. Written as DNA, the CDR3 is TGTGCCAGCTCACCGTTACACAGGGCGGAGAGTGAAAAACTGTTTTTT. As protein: CASSPLHRAESEKLFF.